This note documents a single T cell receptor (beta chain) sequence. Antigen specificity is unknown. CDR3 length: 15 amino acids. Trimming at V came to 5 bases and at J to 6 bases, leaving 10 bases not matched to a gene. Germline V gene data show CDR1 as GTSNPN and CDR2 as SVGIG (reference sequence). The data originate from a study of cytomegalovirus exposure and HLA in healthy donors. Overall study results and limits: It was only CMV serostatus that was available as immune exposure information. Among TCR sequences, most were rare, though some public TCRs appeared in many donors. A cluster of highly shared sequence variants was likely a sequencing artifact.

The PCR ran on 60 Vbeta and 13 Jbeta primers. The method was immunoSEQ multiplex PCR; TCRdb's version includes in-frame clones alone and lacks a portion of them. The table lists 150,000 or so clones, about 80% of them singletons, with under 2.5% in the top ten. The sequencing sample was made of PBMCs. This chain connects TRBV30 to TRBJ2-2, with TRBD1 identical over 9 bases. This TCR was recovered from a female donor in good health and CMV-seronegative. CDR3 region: CAWEPGQGRAGELFF. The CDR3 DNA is TGTGCCTGGGAACCGGGACAGGGAAGAGCCGGGGAGCTGTTTTTT. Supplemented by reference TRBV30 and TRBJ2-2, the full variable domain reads SQTIHQWPATLVQPVGSPLSLECTVEGTSNPNLYWYRQAAGRGLQLLFYSVGIGQISSEVPQNLSASRPQDRQFILSSKKLLLSDSGFYLCAWEPGQGRAGELFFGEGSRLTVL.